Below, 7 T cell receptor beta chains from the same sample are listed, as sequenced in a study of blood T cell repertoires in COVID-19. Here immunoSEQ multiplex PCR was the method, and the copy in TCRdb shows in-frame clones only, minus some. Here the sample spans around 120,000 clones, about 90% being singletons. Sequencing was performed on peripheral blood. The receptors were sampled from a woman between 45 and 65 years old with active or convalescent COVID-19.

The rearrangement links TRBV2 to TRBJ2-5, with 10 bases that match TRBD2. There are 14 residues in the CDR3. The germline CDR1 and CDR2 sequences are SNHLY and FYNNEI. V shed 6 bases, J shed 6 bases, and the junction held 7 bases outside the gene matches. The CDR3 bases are TGTGCCAGCAGGGCTAATAGCGGGAGGCAGACCCAGTACTTC. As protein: CASRANSGRQTQYF.

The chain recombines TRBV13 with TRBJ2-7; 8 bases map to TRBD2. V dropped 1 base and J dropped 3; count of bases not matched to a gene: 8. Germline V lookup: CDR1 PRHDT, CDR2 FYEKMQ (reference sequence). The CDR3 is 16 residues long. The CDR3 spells CASSLEPSGPLYEQYF. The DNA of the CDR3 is TGTGCCAGCAGCTTAGAGCCTAGCGGGCCCCTCTACGAGCAGTACTTC.

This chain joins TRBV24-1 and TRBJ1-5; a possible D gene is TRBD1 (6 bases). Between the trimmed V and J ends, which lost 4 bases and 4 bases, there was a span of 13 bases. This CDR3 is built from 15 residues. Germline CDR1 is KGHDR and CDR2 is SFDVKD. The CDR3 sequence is CATSDPGQKNQPQHF. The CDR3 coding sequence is TGTGCCACCAGTGACCCCGGACAGAAGAATCAGCCCCAGCATTTT.

Here the CDR3 DNA reads TGTGCCAGCAGCCCGAGGGGGGGAGGGACAGATACGCAGTATTTT. It yields the protein CASSPRGGGTDTQYF. The chain links TRBV7-2 to TRBJ2-3; D may be TRBD2 (7 bases). CDR3 length: 15 amino acids. Germline V CDR1 and CDR2: SGHTA, FQGNSA. Trimming removed 5 bases from V and 3 bases from J, with 15 bases in between.

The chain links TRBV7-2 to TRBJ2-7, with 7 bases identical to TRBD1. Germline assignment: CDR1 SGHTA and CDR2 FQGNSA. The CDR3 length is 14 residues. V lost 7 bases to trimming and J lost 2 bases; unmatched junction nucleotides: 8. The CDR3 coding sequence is TGTGCCAGCACCCCGACAGGGACCCCCTACGAGCAGTACTTC. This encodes CASTPTGTPYEQYF.

The CDR3 DNA reads as TGTGCCAGTTCTTCCTCTACCGCCTACGAGCAGTACTTC. Amino acid sequence: CASSSSTAYEQYF. The chain employs TRBV28 and TRBJ2-7; D remains ambiguous. CDR3 length: 13 residues. Germline V lookup: CDR1 MDHEN, CDR2 SYDVKM. V was clipped by 9 bases and J by 2 bases, with 14 bases between them.

DNA for the CDR3: TGTGCCTGGAGTGTGCGGTTGGACACCGGGGAGCTGTTTTTT. Translating gives CAWSVRLDTGELFF. The chain combines TRBV30 with TRBJ2-2, with unresolved D. The CDR3 sequence is 14 residues long. Germline V CDR1 and CDR2: GTSNPN, SVGIG (reference sequence). V was shortened by 0 bases and J by 3 bases, with 8 bases between the two germline ends.